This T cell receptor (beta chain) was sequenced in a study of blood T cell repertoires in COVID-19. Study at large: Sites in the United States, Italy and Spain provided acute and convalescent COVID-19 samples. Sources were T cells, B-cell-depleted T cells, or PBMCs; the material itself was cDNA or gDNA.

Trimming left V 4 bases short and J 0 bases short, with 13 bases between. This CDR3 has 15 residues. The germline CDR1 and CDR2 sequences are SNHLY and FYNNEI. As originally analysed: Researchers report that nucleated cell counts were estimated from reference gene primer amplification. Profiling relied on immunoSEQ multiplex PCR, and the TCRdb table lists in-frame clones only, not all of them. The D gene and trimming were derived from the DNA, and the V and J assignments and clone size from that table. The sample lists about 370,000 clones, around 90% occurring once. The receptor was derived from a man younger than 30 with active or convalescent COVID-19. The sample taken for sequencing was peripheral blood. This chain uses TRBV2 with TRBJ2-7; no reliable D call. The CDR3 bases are TGTGCCAGCAGTGTACAGACATCAAGCTCCTACGAGCAGTACTTC. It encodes CASSVQTSSSYEQYF. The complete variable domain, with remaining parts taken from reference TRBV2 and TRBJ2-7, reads EPEVTQTPSHQVTQMGQEVILRCVPISNHLYFYWYRQILGQKVEFLVSFYNNEISEKSEIFDDQFSVERPDGSNFTLKIRSTKLEDSAMYFCASSVQTSSSYEQYFGPGTRLTVT.